The 14 T cell receptor beta chains listed next were all sequenced from one sample in a study of early T cells in non-severe SARS-CoV-2 infection. In TCRdb, the 5' RACE reads were re-called with MiXCR into one record per CDR3 protein. The table records more than 65,000 distinct CDR3 sequences, approximately 4.5% of them present only once. The sequencing used whole blood, collected at baseline. The source is an adult who was a healthcare worker with PCR-confirmed SARS-CoV-2 infection or an uninfected control (not recorded which). The donor label of this sample is uncertain.

This clonotype has a count of ten or more. Here the CDR3 reads CASSQSTGESYNEQFF. CDR3 DNA: TGTGCCAGCAGCCAATCGACGGGGGAGTCCTACAATGAGCAGTTCTTC. This chain joins TRBV4-2 and TRBJ2-1, with D possibly being TRBD2 (6 bases). CDR3 length: 16 residues. Trimming left V 2 bases short and J 1 base short, with 12 bases between. Germline assignment: CDR1 LGHNA and CDR2 YNFKEQ.

A few counts support this clonotype. As DNA, the CDR3 is TGTGCCAGCAGCCAAGATCGCGGGGGGGAGGCAGATACGCAGTATTTT. Amino acid sequence: CASSQDRGGEADTQYF. The V and J genes are TRBV4-2 and TRBJ2-3, with 9 bases fitting TRBD2. The CDR3 is 16 amino acids. V trimming: 0 bases; J trimming: 4 bases; junction bases outside the gene matches: 5. The germline V gene has CDR1 LGHNA and CDR2 YNFKEQ.

The chain uses TRBV7-6 and TRBJ1-3; 8 nucleotides line up with TRBD1. The junction had 1 base not matched to a gene; V was cut back by 6 bases and J by 0 bases. The CDR3 contains 14 residues. The V gene's germline CDR1 is SGHVS and CDR2 FNYEAQ. The CDR3 reads CASRGTGSGNTIYF. CDR3 sequence (DNA): TGTGCCAGCAGAGGGACAGGCTCTGGAAACACCATATATTTT.

This clonotype was observed at least ten times. The chain is built from TRBV7-9 and TRBJ1-5, with D perhaps matching TRBD1 (5 bases). CDR1 and CDR2 from the germline V gene are SEHNR and FQNEAQ (reference sequence). Between the trimmed V and J ends, which lost 0 bases and 6 bases, there was a span of 12 bases. This CDR3 comprises 15 residues. CDR3 sequence: CASSLATGDIQPQHF. For the CDR3, the DNA is TGTGCCAGCAGCTTAGCAACGGGGGATATTCAGCCCCAGCATTTT.

The chain has TRBV29-1 and TRBJ2-7, with TRBD1 identical over 8 bases. The V and J ends lost 6 bases and 4 bases, in that order; junction bases with no gene match: 5. This CDR3 is 12 amino acids long. From germline, CDR1 is SQVTM and CDR2 ANQGSEA. The CDR3 region has the DNA TGCAGCGTAGAGGACAGGGTATACGAGCAGTACTTC. Amino acids: CSVEDRVYEQYF.

This clonotype has a count of ten or more. This chain connects TRBV30 to TRBJ1-2; 11 nucleotides match TRBD1. The CDR3 covers 12 residues. Looked up from germline, CDR1 is GTSNPN and CDR2 is SVGIG (reference sequence). After removal of 8 bases from V and 8 bases from J, the junction contained 7 bases not matched to a gene. CDR3: CATGQGASGYTF. In nucleotides, the CDR3 is TGTGCCACCGGACAGGGGGCTTCGGGCTACACCTTC.

This clonotype came up many times. V and J are TRBV11-1 and TRBJ2-7; 8 bases fit TRBD1. With 5 bases clipped from V and 9 bases from J, the junction kept 12 bases outside the gene matches. Germline CDR1 reads SGHAT; CDR2 reads FQDESV (reference sequence). The CDR3 is 14 amino acids. The CDR3 region has the DNA TGTGCCAGCAGCCCAGAACTAGACAGGGGAGTGCAGTACTTC. Translation: CASSPELDRGVQYF.

This clonotype has at least ten counts. The junction departs from the called germline gene at one end, perhaps through a read error. The gene calls are TRBV19 and TRBJ2-1; D is undetermined. The CDR3 consists of 14 residues. Germline-derived CDR1 and CDR2 are LNHDA and SQIVND (reference sequence). The CDR3 sequence: CASSTQESLRTALF. The CDR3 nucleotides are TGTGCCAGTAGTACCCAGGAGAGCCTCAGAACCGCGCTCTTC.

This clonotype turned up a few times. The gene calls are TRBV7-9 and TRBJ1-2, with 8 bases aligning to TRBD1. Trimming removed 5 bases from V and 3 bases from J; junction bases left unmatched: 8. This CDR3 has 15 amino acids. Germline CDR1 and CDR2: SEHNR and FQNEAQ (reference sequence). The CDR3 region is CASSQDRGGDYGYTF. The CDR3 nucleotides are TGTGCCAGCAGCCAAGACAGGGGAGGAGACTATGGCTACACCTTC.

This clonotype appeared many times. The chain employs TRBV6-6 and TRBJ1-4; the match to TRBD1 covers 11 bases. The CDR3 extends over 14 amino acids. Germline loops: CDR1 MNHNY, CDR2 SVGAGI (reference sequence). J gave up 7 bases and V 5 bases, and 3 bases lay outside the gene matches. The CDR3 here is CASSGQGAGEKLFF. CDR3 DNA sequence: TGTGCCAGCAGTGGACAGGGGGCGGGTGAAAAACTGTTTTTT.

This clonotype was detected ten times or more. The chain recombines TRBV20-1 with TRBJ2-1; the D gene is possibly TRBD1 (6 bases). The CDR3 has 13 residues. In germline, CDR1 is DFQATT, CDR2 SNEGSKA (reference sequence). CDR3 sequence reads: CSVRDKNYNEQFF. In nucleotides, the CDR3 is TGCAGCGTACGGGACAAAAACTACAATGAGCAGTTCTTC.

This clonotype has ten or more counts. The genes are TRBV7-6 and TRBJ1-5; D remains ambiguous. Trimming took off 5 bases at V and 0 bases at J, with 11 bases between the two ends. This CDR3 spans 15 amino acids. Germline CDR1 is SGHVS and CDR2 is FNYEAQ. The CDR3 loop reads CASSKDRYSNQPQHF. CDR3 sequence (DNA): TGTGCCAGCAGCAAGGACCGGTATAGCAATCAGCCCCAGCATTTT.

There are many counts of this clonotype. The genes are TRBV20-1 and TRBJ2-5, with 10 bases aligning to TRBD2. CDR1 is DFQATT and CDR2 is SNEGSKA in the germline V gene (reference sequence). V gave up 0 bases and J gave up 1 base; unmatched junction bases: 2. The CDR3 runs to 15 residues. The CDR3, as DNA: TGCAGTGCTAGAGATTCTAGCGGGGGCCAAGAGACCCAGTACTTC. It yields the protein CSARDSSGGQETQYF.

Many counts were recorded for this clonotype. The J gene is TRBJ2-1, the V gene TRBV11-2; tentatively, D is TRBD2 (5 bases). V was pared by 5 bases and J by 9 bases, with 14 bases between. CDR1 SGHAT and CDR2 FQNNGV come from the germline V gene. The length of the CDR3 is 13 residues. CDR3 in amino acids: CASSQRRAGEQFF. The CDR3 nucleotides are TGTGCCAGCAGCCAACGCCGGGCGGGTGAGCAGTTCTTC.